This T cell receptor (beta chain) is from a study of liver allograft versus peripheral blood T cells. Whole-study context: Graft-liver T cell receptor repertoires were compared against recipient peripheral blood repertoires.

Sample share makes this clonotype medium-sized. TCRdb ran MiXCR on the reads and lists one entry per CDR3 protein. Found here are several thousand distinct CDR3 sequences, 15% to 20% of them singletons; the top ten hold around 3.1%. Germline CDR1 reads LNHDA; CDR2 reads SQIVND (reference sequence). This CDR3 has 13 residues. V was pared by 11 bases and J by 1 base, with 11 bases between. The sequence derives from a human patient who had a liver transplant. The T cells may partly be graft donor cells. This chain connects TRBV19 to TRBJ2-2; the D gene is possibly TRBD1 (5 bases). The CDR3 coding sequence is TGTGCCTCATCACAGGTGAACACCGGGGAGCTGTTTTTT. It specifies CASSQVNTGELFF.